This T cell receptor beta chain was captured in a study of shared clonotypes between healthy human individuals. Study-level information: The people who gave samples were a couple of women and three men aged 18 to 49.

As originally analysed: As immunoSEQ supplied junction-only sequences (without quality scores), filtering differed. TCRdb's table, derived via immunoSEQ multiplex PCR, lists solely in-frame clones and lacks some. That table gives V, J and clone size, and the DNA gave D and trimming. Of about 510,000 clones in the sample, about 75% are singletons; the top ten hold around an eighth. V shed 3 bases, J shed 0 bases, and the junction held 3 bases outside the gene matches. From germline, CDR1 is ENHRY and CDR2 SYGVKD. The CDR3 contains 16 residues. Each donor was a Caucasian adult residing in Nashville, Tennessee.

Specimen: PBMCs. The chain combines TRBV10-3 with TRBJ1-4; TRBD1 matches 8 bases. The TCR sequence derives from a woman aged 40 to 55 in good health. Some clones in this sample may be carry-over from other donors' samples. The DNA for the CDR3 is TGTGCCATCAGTGAAGGACAGGGAGCAACTAATGAAAAACTGTTTTTT. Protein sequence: CAISEGQGATNEKLFF.